Below are 28 T cell receptor beta chains sequenced from a single sample in a study of CD8+CD57+ T cells in acquired aplastic anemia. Patients sequenced had flow cytometry evidence of CD8+CD57+ cell expansion. Genomic DNA, the template, was used for profiling of the TCR beta VDJ and CDR3. TCRdb itself ran the reads through MiXCR, one entry per CDR3 protein. The table has over 150,000 distinct CDR3 sequences, around 75% seen once. Specimen: sorted CD4+, CD8+, or CD8+CD57+ T cells (not recorded which) from PBMCs. These receptors all come from a human donor with aplastic anemia.

The chain has TRBV7-3 and TRBJ1-2, with 9 bases aligning to TRBD1. V shed 5 bases, J shed 7 bases, and the junction held 8 bases outside the gene matches. Per germline, CDR1 SGHTA and CDR2 FQGTGA. The CDR3 sequence is 14 residues long. This CDR3 reads CASSGDRGYGGYTF. CDR3 in DNA: TGTGCCAGCAGCGGCGACAGGGGGTACGGTGGCTACACCTTC.

Only one count was recorded for this clonotype. The rearrangement uses TRBV5-1 and TRBJ1-1; D call uncertain. This CDR3 comprises 9 residues. Trimming removed 9 bases at V and 2 bases at J, with 2 bases between. CDR1 and CDR2 from the germline V gene are SGHRS and YFSETQ. The CDR3, as DNA: TGCGCCACTAACACTGAAGCTTTCTTT. Translated: CATNTEAFF.

This chain joins TRBV20-1 and TRBJ1-6; D is unresolved. The V end lost 4 bases, the J end lost 9 bases, and 10 bases lay between the germline ends. This CDR3 spans 12 amino acids. CDR1 and CDR2 (germline): DFQATT, SNEGSKA (reference sequence). The CDR3 loop reads CSAKGSASPLHF. The DNA for the CDR3 is TGCAGTGCTAAAGGATCGGCTTCACCCCTCCACTTT.

J is TRBJ1-1 and V is TRBV5-6; a possible D gene is TRBD1 (6 bases). The CDR3 covers 12 residues. Germline CDR1 SGHDT, CDR2 YYEEEE. V was pared by 4 bases and J by 8 bases, with 12 bases between. CDR3 region: CASSTGTLEAFF. As DNA, the CDR3 is TGTGCCAGCAGCACAGGGACTCTGGAAGCTTTCTTT.

The chain has TRBV27 and TRBJ2-2; 7 nucleotides align to TRBD2. J lost 2 bases, V lost 4 bases, and 4 bases had no gene match. The CDR3 contains 15 residues. The germline CDR1 and CDR2 sequences are MNHEY and SMNVEV (reference sequence). CDR3 sequence reads: CASSWSSGNTGELFF. The CDR3, as DNA: TGTGCCAGCAGTTGGTCTAGCGGCAACACCGGGGAGCTGTTTTTT.

A word on this clonotype: At one of its ends the junction is not consistent with the germline gene, which may arise from a read error. The V and J genes are TRBV19 and TRBJ2-2; a weak D match, TRBD2 (5 bases). The V gene's germline CDR1 is LNHDA and CDR2 SQIVND (reference sequence). The CDR3 has 15 residues. DNA for the CDR3: TGTGCCAGTAGTCCCCGGGGATTCCAGACCGGGGAGCTGCTTTTT. Translation: CASSPRGFQTGELLF.

As concerns this clonotype: One end of the junction varies from germline; a read error may be responsible. This chain links TRBV4-1 with TRBJ2-3, with 8 bases fitting TRBD2. The CDR3 spans 15 residues. Germline values: CDR1 MGHRA, CDR2 YSYEKL. The CDR3 DNA sequence: TGCGCCAGCAGCCAAGATCGGGGGGGCGCCGAGACCCAGTGTTTT. Its translation is CASSQDRGGAETQCF.

In regard to this clonotype: A read error may explain this, as a much larger clone is one base away. The V and J genes are TRBV3-2 and TRBJ2-7. TRBV3-2 is designated a pseudogene. The CDR3 loop spans 16 amino acids. The CDR3 sequence is CASSRDVRGDSYEQYV. The CDR3 coding sequence is TGTGCCAGCAGCCGAGATGTTCGTGGAGATTCCTACGAGCAGTACGTC.

This clonotype was found a few times. This sequence joins TRBV20-1 and TRBJ1-5; TRBD1 matches 7 bases. The CDR3 spans 14 residues. V lost 1 base and J lost 9; bases outside the gene matches: 9. CDR1 DFQATT and CDR2 SNEGSKA come from the germline V gene (reference sequence). Here the CDR3 DNA reads TGCAGTGCTAGAGGGACAGGCCCGGGTGGGCCCCAGCATTTT. Its protein product is CSARGTGPGGPQHF.

The V and J genes are TRBV7-2 and TRBJ1-1; 11 bases are a match to TRBD1. The length of the CDR3 is 16 residues. V was pared by 6 bases and J by 4 bases, with 10 bases of the junction left unmatched. CDR1 is SGHTA and CDR2 is FQGNSA in the germline V gene. The CDR3 DNA sequence: TGTGCCAGCAGGACCGGAGGGGGGACAGGGGGCACTGAAGCTTTCTTT. Amino acids: CASRTGGGTGGTEAFF.

CDR3 amino acids: CASSLKFGKNNEQFF. As DNA, the CDR3 is TGTGCCAGCAGCTTAAAGTTTGGGAAGAACAATGAGCAGTTCTTC. The chain has TRBV7-3 and TRBJ2-1; the D is unclear. CDR1 and CDR2 (germline): SGHTA, FQGTGA. V was trimmed by 1 base and J by 5 bases, leaving 12 bases between them. The CDR3 runs 15 residues.

The table lists this clonotype with a count of one. The chain employs TRBV11-2 and TRBJ2-3; no clear D. Germline V gene data show CDR1 as SGHAT and CDR2 as FQNNGV. The CDR3 spans 12 residues. Trimming left V 5 bases short and J 9 bases short, with 12 bases between. CDR3 DNA: TGTGCCAGCAGCGTTTCTCAGAGGACGCAGTATTTT. The encoded protein is CASSVSQRTQYF.

This clonotype showed up just once. This chain joins TRBV25-1 and TRBJ2-5; D not resolved. This CDR3 is 11 amino acids long. From germline, CDR1 is MGHDK and CDR2 SYGVNS. V was clipped by 8 bases and J by 5 bases, with 9 bases between them. CDR3 DNA sequence: TGTGCCAGCGGGTTTCGGGAGACCCAGTACTTC. Translation gives CASGFRETQYF.

This clonotype appeared a single time. Its ends do not fully match the called genes, so a read error is possible. This rearrangement joins TRBV7-2 to TRBJ2-7; D possibly matches TRBD1 or TRBD2 (5 bases each). The CDR3 sequence is 14 residues long. CDR1 SGHTA and CDR2 FQGNSA come from the germline V gene. The CDR3 sequence: CASSLAGALYGQYF. CDR3 bases: TGTGCCAGCAGCTTAGCCGGGGCGTTATACGGGCAGTACTTC.

The count of this clonotype is one. At one end the junction does not follow the germline gene, possibly because of a read error. The chain combines TRBV19 with TRBJ2-1; 11 bases align to TRBD2. CDR3 size: 18 residues. The germline V gene has CDR1 LNHDA and CDR2 SQIVND (reference sequence). For the CDR3, the DNA is TGTGCCAGTTCGAGAGGGCTAGCGGGGGGCGGGTCCTACAATAAGCAGTTCTTC. As protein: CASSRGLAGGGSYNKQFF.

A note on this clonotype: At one boundary the junction diverges from the germline segment, which might be a read error. The chain recombines TRBV15 with TRBJ1-4, with 10 positions matching TRBD1. Germline loops: CDR1 LNHNV, CDR2 YYDKDF (reference sequence). The CDR3 has 15 residues. The CDR3 bases are TGTGCCACCAGCAAACAGACAGGGGGCTCTGAAAAACTGCTTTTT. Translated, it gives CATSKQTGGSEKLLF.

The V gene is TRBV2, the J gene TRBJ1-1; D is possibly TRBD1 (6 bases). Per the germline V gene, CDR1 is SNHLY and CDR2 is FYNNEI. V shed 9 bases and J shed 11 bases, with 16 bases lying between them. The CDR3 extends over 11 amino acids. In nucleotides, the CDR3 is TGTGCCAGTCTAGACAGGTTGGGGGCTTTCTTT. Its translation is CASLDRLGAFF.

This clonotype turned up a few times. The rearrangement links TRBV7-2 to TRBJ1-5, with a possible D match to TRBD1 (6 bases). The CDR3 has 16 amino acids. Germline V lookup: CDR1 SGHTA, CDR2 FQGNSA. V lost 2 bases and J lost 5, with 16 bases in between. CDR3 sequence (DNA): TGTGCCAGCAGCTTACGGGCAGGGGCGAGGGATCAGCCCCAGCATTTT. Translation gives CASSLRAGARDQPQHF.

The chain links TRBV19 to TRBJ1-2; maybe TRBD1 (6 bases). Germline V CDR1 and CDR2: LNHDA, SQIVND (reference sequence). CDR3 length: 13 residues. Trimming removed 7 bases from V and 10 bases from J, with 19 bases in between. The CDR3 region has the DNA TGTGCCAGTACCCCACCCAGGACAGACCTCTACACCTTC. This gives the protein CASTPPRTDLYTF.

The sample holds many counts of this clonotype. This chain uses TRBV6-4 with TRBJ2-3, with 8 bases aligning to TRBD2. The germline V gene encodes CDR1 MRHNA and CDR2 SNTAGT. This CDR3 comprises 15 residues. The J segment lost 0 bases and the V segment lost 4 bases, leaving 3 bases of the junction unmatched. CDR3 sequence: CASSAASGSTDTQYF. The CDR3 DNA is TGTGCCAGCAGTGCTGCTAGCGGGAGCACAGATACGCAGTATTTT.

Points on this clonotype: One junction end disagrees with the germline gene, perhaps due to a read error. The rearrangement joins TRBV7-9 to TRBJ1-1; D remains ambiguous. Germline CDR1 reads SEHNR; CDR2 reads FQNEAQ (reference sequence). CDR3 length: 14 amino acids. In nucleotides, the CDR3 is TGTGCCAGCAGCTTAGGTGGAGGGAACACTGAGGCTTTCTTT. Its translation: CASSLGGGNTEAFF.

This clonotype was found many times. J is TRBJ2-3 and V is TRBV6-4, with 10 bases that match TRBD1. With V trimmed by 7 bases and J by 2 bases, 6 bases remained unmatched. CDR1 MRHNA and CDR2 SNTAGT come from the germline V gene. The CDR3 contains 15 residues. In DNA, the CDR3 is TGTGCCAGCACTCCGACAGGGGGCTCCACAGATACGCAGTATTTT. Amino acids: CASTPTGGSTDTQYF.

A note on this clonotype: A junction end diverges from the germline sequence, so it may reflect a read error. The chain carries TRBV7-9 and TRBJ2-7; D not certain. Germline V gene data show CDR1 as SEHNR and CDR2 as FQNEAQ (reference sequence). The CDR3 spans 11 residues. CDR3 sequence: CAGSEYYEQYF. For the CDR3, the DNA is TGTGCCGGCAGCGAATACTACGAGCAGTACTTC.

J is TRBJ2-6 and V is TRBV10-1; D perhaps matches TRBD1 (6 bases). CDR1 and CDR2 from the germline V gene are WNHNN and SYGVQD (reference sequence). There are 15 residues in the CDR3. V lost 6 bases and J lost 7, with 16 bases in between. The CDR3 sequence is CASSPDRIGANVLTF. DNA of the CDR3: TGCGCCAGCAGCCCCGACAGGATAGGTGCCAACGTCCTGACTTTC.

The V gene is TRBV5-1, the J gene TRBJ2-7; D is unresolved. Germline V gene sequence: CDR1 SGHRS, CDR2 YFSETQ. V gave up 2 bases and J gave up 4 bases, with 10 bases separating them. The CDR3 sequence is 13 residues long. The CDR3 spells CASSFRQPYEQYF. The CDR3 DNA follows: TGCGCCAGCAGCTTCCGGCAGCCTTACGAGCAGTACTTC.

This clonotype was recorded a few times. V and J are TRBV7-9 and TRBJ2-3, with D possibly being TRBD1 or TRBD2 (6 bases each). The germline V and J ends were trimmed by 7 bases and 1 base, with 15 bases remaining between them. This CDR3 region has 15 residues. CDR1 and CDR2 from the germline V gene are SEHNR and FQNEAQ (reference sequence). Here the CDR3 DNA reads TGTGCCAGCACCCGTGGGGGGCGGGGCACAGATACGCAGTATTTT. Translated: CASTRGGRGTDTQYF.

The chain carries TRBV19 and TRBJ1-6; D not resolved. Germline values: CDR1 LNHDA, CDR2 SQIVND (reference sequence). This CDR3 has 18 residues. V was clipped by 6 bases and J by 5 bases, with 23 bases between them. This CDR3 reads CASSDRWAGVGHNSPLHF. CDR3 in DNA: TGTGCCAGTAGCGATCGGTGGGCAGGCGTCGGACATAATTCACCCCTCCACTTT. The full variable domain, rest sourced from reference TRBV19 and TRBJ1-6, is DGGITQSPKYLFRKEGQNVTLSCEQNLNHDAMYWYRQDPGQGLRLIYYSQIVNDFQKGDIAEGYSVSREKKESFPLTVTSAQKNPTAFYLCASSDRWAGVGHNSPLHFGNGTRLTVT.

The chain combines TRBV10-3 with TRBJ1-1; D gene unclear. The V gene lost 3 bases and the J gene lost 3 bases, with 17 bases spanning the gap. Germline assignment: CDR1 ENHRY and CDR2 SYGVKD. The CDR3 is 16 amino acids. DNA of the CDR3: TGTGCCATCAGTGACCTAAAAGGTCTTTTGGACACTGAAGCTTTCTTT. Translating gives CAISDLKGLLDTEAFF.